This TCR beta chain originates from a study of lymphopenia after photon versus proton radiotherapy. Here immunoSEQ multiplex PCR was the method, and the copy in TCRdb shows in-frame clones only, minus some. The sample shows 45,000 to 65,000 clones, 80% to 95% of them seen only once. This clone was recorded a few times. This CDR3 has 16 amino acids. Germline loops: CDR1 LNHNV, CDR2 YYDKDF (reference sequence). V was trimmed by 5 bases and J by 3 bases, leaving 19 bases between them. The rearrangement links TRBV15 to TRBJ1-1, with D unresolved. This clonotype was obtained from a woman aged 40 to 49 with cholangiocarcinoma. Sample: peripheral blood, taken from a patient treated with photon-based radiotherapy. The CDR3 DNA follows: TGTGCCACCAGCTTAGAGGTGGGGTTTACGGACACTGAAGCTTTCTTT. Encoded protein: CATSLEVGFTDTEAFF.